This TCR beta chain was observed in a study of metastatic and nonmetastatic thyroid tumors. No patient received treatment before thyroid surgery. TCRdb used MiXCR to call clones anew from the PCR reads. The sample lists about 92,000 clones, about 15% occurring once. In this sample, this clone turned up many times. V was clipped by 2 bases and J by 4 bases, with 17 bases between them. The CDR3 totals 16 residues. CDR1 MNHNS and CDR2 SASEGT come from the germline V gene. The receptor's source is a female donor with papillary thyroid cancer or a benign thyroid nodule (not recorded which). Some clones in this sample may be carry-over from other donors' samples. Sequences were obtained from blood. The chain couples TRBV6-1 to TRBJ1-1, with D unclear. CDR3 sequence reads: CASSESIDARSTEAFF. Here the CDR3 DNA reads TGTGCCAGCAGTGAATCCATTGACGCCAGGAGCACTGAAGCTTTCTTT.